This TCR beta chain was found in a study of T cell responses to AZD1222 COVID-19 vaccine. As for the study in general: Second-dose timings of about 4 or about 12 weeks were pooled.

Per the germline V gene, CDR1 is SGHTA and CDR2 is FQGTGA. The CDR3 spans 15 residues. Trimming pared 5 bases from V and 0 bases from J, leaving 11 bases between. The protocol was immunoSEQ multiplex PCR, while the TCRdb copy is restricted to in-frame clones and leaves out a portion. The sample yields 90,000 to 120,000 clones, 89% seen once. The clonotype was recovered from an adult in good health. The J gene is TRBJ2-1, the V gene TRBV7-3; D call uncertain. Sequencing used peripheral blood, obtained on day 0 of AZD1222 vaccination. CDR3 protein: CASSPSPSSYNEQFF. The CDR3 region has the DNA TGTGCCAGCAGCCCCTCACCGAGCTCCTACAATGAGCAGTTCTTC.